The 2 T cell receptor beta chains below come from one sample, sequenced in a study of blood T cell repertoires in COVID-19. TCRdb keeps only in-frame clones here, not all; method: immunoSEQ multiplex PCR. The table lists fewer than 250,000 clones, 82% of them singletons. Material for sequencing was peripheral blood. Receptors originate from a woman aged 60 to 75 with COVID-19, enrolled during active disease.

The rearrangement uses TRBV18 and TRBJ1-5, with TRBD1 identical over 10 bases. Germline V gives CDR1 KGHSH, CDR2 LQKENI. Losses at the gene ends were 5 bases for V and 6 bases for J; bases not matched to a gene: 13. The CDR3 is 17 residues long. CDR3 nucleotides: TGTGCCAGCTCATTTTTGGACAGGGGGAAATTAAGTCAGCCCCAGCATTTT. Amino acid sequence: CASSFLDRGKLSQPQHF.

The rearrangement uses TRBV5-4 and TRBJ1-2, with TRBD1 identical over 7 bases. V gave up 3 bases and J gave up 0 bases; unmatched junction bases: 5. The CDR3 runs 15 residues. The V gene's germline CDR1 is SGHNT and CDR2 YYREEE (reference sequence). CDR3 region: CASSSGQQTNYGYTF. The CDR3 DNA reads TGTGCCAGCAGCTCGGGACAGCAAACTAACTATGGCTACACCTTC.